The TCR beta chain under discussion was sequenced for a study of CD8 T cells in ankylosing spondylitis. Study-level points and caveats: Disease-linked clones had a CD8+ phenotype and relatively low frequency in peripheral blood. Certain motif variants had earlier appeared in reactive arthritis synovial fluid and blood. In ankylosing spondylitis patients, matched synovial fluid reportedly showed significant enrichment of disease-linked clones. What seemed typical of ankylosing spondylitis blood was a TCR beta motif built from about 8 highly homologous variants.

This clonotype was found many times. The antigen is undetermined. CDR3 length equals 14 residues. CDR1 is DFQATT, CDR2 SNEGSKA, per germline (reference sequence). V lost 0 bases to trimming and J lost 1 base, with 9 bases between them. 5'-RACE, quantitative and with molecular barcodes, yielded the TCR beta libraries. One entry per CDR3 protein results from TCRdb running MiXCR on the 5' RACE reads. This table holds more than 400,000 distinct CDR3 sequences, about 5% found once. The sample consisted of blood, either unsorted or a sorted T cell fraction (not recorded which). The chain has TRBV20-1 and TRBJ2-5; D perhaps matches TRBD2 (6 bases). The source is a male donor with ankylosing spondylitis. The CDR3 nucleotides are TGCAGTGCTAGAGAAGGCGGGACCCAAGAGACCCAGTACTTC. Translated, it gives CSAREGGTQETQYF.